This note documents a single T cell receptor beta chain sequence. The sample is drawn from a study of blood T cell repertoires in COVID-19. Study background: Researchers got acute and convalescent COVID-19 samples from the United States, Italy and Spain. The analysed material was cDNA or gDNA that came from T cells, B-cell-depleted T cells, or PBMCs.

This CDR3 has 15 amino acids. Germline lookup yields CDR1 SGHDN and CDR2 FVKESK. V dropped 1 base and J dropped 0 bases, with 9 bases sitting between them. As processed by the authors: Estimation of nucleated cell counts relied on the amplification of reference gene primers. Repertoires were generated with immunoSEQ multiplex PCR, while TCRdb's copy carries only in-frame clones and drops some. V and J calls plus clone size are reproduced from that table; the DNA served to infer D and trimming. Here the sample spans 200,000 to 250,000 clones, under 90% being singletons. This chain joins TRBV14 and TRBJ1-2; tentatively, D is TRBD1 (5 bases). Sequencing was done on a sample of peripheral blood. The TCR sequence derives from a man aged 25-40 years with active or convalescent COVID-19. DNA for the CDR3: TGTGCCAGCAGCCAAGCCAGGGTCCCTAACTATGGCTACACCTTC. Translated, it gives CASSQARVPNYGYTF.